This T cell receptor (beta chain) was observed in a study of T cells in narcolepsy. Study context: Donors had narcolepsy type 1 or type 2, or were healthy controls. General observations from the study: Blood of same and different patients, but not healthy controls, reportedly held recurring autoreactive clonotypes. HCRT-specific and TRIB2-specific autoreactive clonotypes appeared among same-patient CSF and blood CD4+ clonotypes.

A few counts support this clone. Its specificity is unknown. Repertoires were generated with immunoSEQ multiplex PCR, while TCRdb's copy carries only in-frame clones and drops some. The repertoire holds roughly 34,000 clones, with about 84% as singletons. The specimen sequenced was CD45RA- memory CD4+ T cells from PBMCs. The clonotype was recovered from a human donor with narcolepsy.

CDR3: CASSEHPSAFGTQYF. CDR3 in DNA: TGTGCCAGCAGTGAACATCCGTCCGCATTTGGTACGCAGTATTTT. The V call is TRBV6-1, the J call TRBJ2-3; D is unresolved. CDR1 and CDR2 from the germline V gene are MNHNS and SASEGT. The ends were cut back, 2 bases at V and 8 bases at J, with 17 bases in the middle. The CDR3 totals 15 residues.